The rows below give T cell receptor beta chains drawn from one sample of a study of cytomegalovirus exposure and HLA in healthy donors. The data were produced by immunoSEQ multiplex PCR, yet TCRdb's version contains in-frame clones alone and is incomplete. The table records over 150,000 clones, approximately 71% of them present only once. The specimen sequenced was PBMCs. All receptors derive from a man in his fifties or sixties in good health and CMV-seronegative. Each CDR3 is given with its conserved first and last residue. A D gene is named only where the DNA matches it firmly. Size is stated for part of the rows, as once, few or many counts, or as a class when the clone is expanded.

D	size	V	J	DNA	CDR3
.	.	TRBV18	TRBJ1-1	TGTGCCAGCTTGACAGCGACTGAAGCTTTCTTT	CASLTATEAFF
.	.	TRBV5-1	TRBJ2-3	TGCGCCAGCAGCTTGGTTGCAGGTCCGGGAACAGATACGCAGTATTTT	CASSLVAGPGTDTQYF
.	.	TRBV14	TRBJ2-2	TGTGCCAGCAGCCCCAGGGTTGGGGGCACCTATTATTTCACCGGGGAGCTGTTTTTT	CASSPRVGGTYYFTGELFF
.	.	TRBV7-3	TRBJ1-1	TGTGCCAGCAGCTTAAATAGCGCAGGGGACACTGAAGCTTTCTTT	CASSLNSAGDTEAFF
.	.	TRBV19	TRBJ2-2	TGTGCCAGTACCCCCTGGGCAGGGATTAACACCGGGGAGCTGTTTTTT	CASTPWAGINTGELFF
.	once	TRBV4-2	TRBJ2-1	TGTGCCAGCAGCCCCTTAGGGCGGGATCGAAACAATGAGCAGTTCTTC	CASSPLGRDRNNEQFF
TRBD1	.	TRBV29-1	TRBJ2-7	TGCAGCGTTCAACTCGTGGACAGGGGGGCCTACGAGCAGTACTTC	CSVQLVDRGAYEQYF
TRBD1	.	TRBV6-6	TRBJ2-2	TGTGCCAGCAGCCATGGGACAGTCTCGAACACCGGGGAGCTGTTTTTT	CASSHGTVSNTGELFF
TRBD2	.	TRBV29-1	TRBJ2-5	TGCAGCGTCAGCGGGGACCGGGAGACCCAGTACTTC	CSVSGDRETQYF
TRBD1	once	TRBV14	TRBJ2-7	TGTGCCAGCAGCCAAGATTCCGGACAGGGGGCCTACGAGCAGTACTTC	CASSQDSGQGAYEQYF
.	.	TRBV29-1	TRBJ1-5	TGCAGCGTTGTGGAGGGCAATCAGCCCCAGCATTTT	CSVVEGNQPQHF
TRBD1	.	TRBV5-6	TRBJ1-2	TGTGCCAGCAGCTCTGAGGCAGGGGGCGACTATGGCTACACCTTC	CASSSEAGGDYGYTF
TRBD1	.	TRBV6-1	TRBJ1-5	TGTGCCAGTACGACAGGGGCTTTGGGTCAGCCCCAGCATTTT	CASTTGALGQPQHF
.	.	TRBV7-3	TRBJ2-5	TGTGCCAGCAGCATGGACAGACTGGAGACCCAGTACTTC	CASSMDRLETQYF
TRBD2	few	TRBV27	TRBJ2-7	TGTGCCAGCAGTACCCTTAGGACTAGCGGGGGTACCTACGAGCAGTACTTC	CASSTLRTSGGTYEQYF
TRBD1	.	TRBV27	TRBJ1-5	TGTGCCAGCAGTTTATCAGGGGACAGGAATCAGCCCCAGCATTTT	CASSLSGDRNQPQHF
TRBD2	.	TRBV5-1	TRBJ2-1	TGCGCCAGCAGCTTGGTGGCTAGCGGGGGAACCTACAATGAGCAGTTCTTC	CASSLVASGGTYNEQFF
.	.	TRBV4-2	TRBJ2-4	TGTGCCAGCAGCCAAGATCTTCAGGTACTAGCCAAAAACATTCAGTACTTC	CASSQDLQVLAKNIQYF
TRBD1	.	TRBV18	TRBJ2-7	TGTGCCAGCTCATCCGGGACAGCAAACAAAGAGCAGTACTTC	CASSSGTANKEQYF
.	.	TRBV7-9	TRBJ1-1	TGTGCCAGCAGCCCACAGGGAGTTGCCACTGAAGCTTTCTTT	CASSPQGVATEAFF
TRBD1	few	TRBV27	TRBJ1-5	TGTGCCAGCAGGCCGGGGACAGGCCGCTATAGCAATCAGCCCCAGCATTTT	CASRPGTGRYSNQPQHF
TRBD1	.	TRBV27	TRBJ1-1	TGTGCCAGCAGTGCCCTGAGGGGGCTGAGCACTGAAGCTTTCTTT	CASSALRGLSTEAFF
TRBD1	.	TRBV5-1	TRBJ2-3	TGCGCCAGCAGCCCTGGGACAGCCTACACAGATACGCAGTATTTT	CASSPGTAYTDTQYF
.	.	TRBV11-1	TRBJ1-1	TGTGCCAGCAGCTTAGAGGCGCTAACTGGGGCAGAAGCTTTCTTT	CASSLEALTGAEAFF
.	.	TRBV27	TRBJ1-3	TGTGCCAGCAGCCGGGTCGGCTCTGGAAACACCATATATTTT	CASSRVGSGNTIYF
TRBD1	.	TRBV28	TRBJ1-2	TGTGCCAGCAGATCCACCACAGGGGGCGCGAGGTATGGCTACACCTTC	CASRSTTGGARYGYTF
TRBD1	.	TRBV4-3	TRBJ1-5	TGCGCCAGCAGCCGCAACAGGGGGCTGATGCCCCAGCATTTT	CASSRNRGLMPQHF
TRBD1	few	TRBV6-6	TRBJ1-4	TGTGCCAGCACCGACAGGGTCGAAAAACTGTTTTTT	CASTDRVEKLFF
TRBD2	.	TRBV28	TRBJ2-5	TGTGCCAGCAGTTCCAGGGGCGGGGGGTACCAAGAGACCCAGTACTTC	CASSSRGGGYQETQYF